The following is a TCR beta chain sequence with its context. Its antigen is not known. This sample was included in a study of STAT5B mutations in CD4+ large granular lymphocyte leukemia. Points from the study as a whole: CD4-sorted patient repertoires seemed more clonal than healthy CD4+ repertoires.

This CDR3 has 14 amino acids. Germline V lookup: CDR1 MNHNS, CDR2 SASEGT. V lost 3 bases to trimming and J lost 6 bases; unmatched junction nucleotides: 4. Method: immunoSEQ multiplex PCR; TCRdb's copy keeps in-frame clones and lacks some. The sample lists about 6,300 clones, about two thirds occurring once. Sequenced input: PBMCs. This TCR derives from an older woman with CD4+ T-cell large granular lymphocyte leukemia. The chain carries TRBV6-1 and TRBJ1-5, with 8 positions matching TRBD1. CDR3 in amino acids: CASSDWTGFQPQHF. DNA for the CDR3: TGTGCCAGCAGTGATTGGACAGGGTTTCAGCCCCAGCATTTT.